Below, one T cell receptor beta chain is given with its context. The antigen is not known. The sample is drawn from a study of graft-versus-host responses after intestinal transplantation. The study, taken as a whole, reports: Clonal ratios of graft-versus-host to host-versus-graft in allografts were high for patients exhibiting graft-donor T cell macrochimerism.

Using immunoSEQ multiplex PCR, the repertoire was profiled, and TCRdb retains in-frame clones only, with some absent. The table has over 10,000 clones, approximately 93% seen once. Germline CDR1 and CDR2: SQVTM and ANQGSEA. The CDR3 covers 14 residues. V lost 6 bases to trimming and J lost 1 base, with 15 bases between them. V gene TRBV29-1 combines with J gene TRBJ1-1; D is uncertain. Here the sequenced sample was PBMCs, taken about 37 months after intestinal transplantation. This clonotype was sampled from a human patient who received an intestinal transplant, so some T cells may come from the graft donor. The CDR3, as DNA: TGCAGCGTAAAAGAATTTGACCGGAACACTGAAGCTTTCTTT. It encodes CSVKEFDRNTEAFF.